Presented here are 2 T cell receptor beta chains from one specimen sequenced in a study of blood T cell repertoires in COVID-19. Clones were read by immunoSEQ multiplex PCR, and TCRdb kept only the in-frame ones, dropping some. The table lists 150,000 to 200,000 clones, 80% to 85% of them singletons. Sequencing used peripheral blood. These receptor sequences come from a man aged 65 to 79 with active or convalescent COVID-19.

The gene calls are TRBV15 and TRBJ2-1; 12 bases align to TRBD2. The germline V gene encodes CDR1 LNHNV and CDR2 YYDKDF (reference sequence). The CDR3 covers 16 residues. The J segment lost 10 bases and the V segment lost 4 bases, leaving 11 bases of the junction unmatched. The CDR3 coding sequence is TGTGCCACCAGCACTGGACTAGCGGGATACGGGTTGGAGCAGTTCTTC. Translation: CATSTGLAGYGLEQFF. Drawing the rest from reference TRBV15 and TRBJ2-1, the complete variable domain is DAMVIQNPRYQVTQFGKPVTLSCSQTLNHNVMYWYQQKSSQAPKLLFHYYDKDFNNEADTPDNFQSRRPNTSFCFLDIRSPGLGDTAMYLCATSTGLAGYGLEQFFGPGTRLTVL.

The chain combines TRBV30 with TRBJ2-2, with 10 nucleotides matching TRBD2. The J segment lost 4 bases and the V segment lost 4 bases, leaving 9 bases of the junction unmatched. Germline CDR1 reads GTSNPN; CDR2 reads SVGIG (reference sequence). The CDR3 spans 16 residues. CDR3 sequence: CAWTYSGRGGTGELFF. The CDR3 DNA sequence: TGTGCCTGGACCTACAGCGGGAGGGGGGGCACCGGGGAGCTGTTTTTT.